This T cell receptor (beta chain) was profiled in a study of CD8 T cells in Susac syndrome. Germline CDR1 reads MNHNS; CDR2 reads SASEGT. The CDR3 consists of 15 residues. V lost 1 base and J lost 1, with 10 bases in between. The RNA, about 0.5 to 1 ug, was put through reverse transcription using random hexamers. Amplification of TCR beta CDR3 by immunoSEQ multiplex PCR spanned 54 Vbeta and 13 Jbeta. TCRdb re-derived calls from the immunoSEQ multiplex PCR reads in MiXCR, one entry per CDR3 protein. The sample shows approximately 120,000 distinct CDR3 sequences, around 94% of them seen only once. The rearrangement joins TRBV6-1 to TRBJ1-1, with D maybe TRBD1 (5 bases). The sequence was obtained from a human donor with Susac syndrome. Sequencing was done on a sample of CD8+ T cells from PBMCs. The CDR3 region has the DNA TGTGCCAGCAGTGAAGTGGCGGGGACGAACACTGAAGCTTTCTTT. Its translation is CASSEVAGTNTEAFF.